The 19 T cell receptor beta chains below all came from one sample that was sequenced in a study of early T cells in non-severe SARS-CoV-2 infection. MiXCR, applied by TCRdb to the 5' RACE reads, yields one record per CDR3 protein. Among over 50,000 distinct CDR3 sequences, roughly 8.2% were seen once, and the ten largest hold over 9.5%. The material sequenced was whole blood, taken at baseline. Receptors were obtained from an adult who was a healthcare worker with PCR-confirmed SARS-CoV-2 infection or an uninfected control (not recorded which).

About this clonotype itself: Because the CDR3's place on the DNA is in doubt, the DNA is left out and the CDR3 is given as listed by TCRdb. The chain recombines TRBV28 with TRBJ2-1; the table calls TRBD2, which could not be checked here. The CDR3 is 16 residues long, counting both termini. In germline, CDR1 is MDHEN, CDR2 SYDVKM. The CDR3 sequence is CASSSSGLADHNEQFF.

This clonotype was seen many times. This rearrangement joins TRBV5-1 to TRBJ2-5, with unresolved D. Trimming left V 3 bases short and J 1 base short, with 7 bases between. The germline CDR1 and CDR2 sequences are SGHRS and YFSETQ. The CDR3 runs 13 residues. The CDR3 loop reads CASSSGSQETQYF. CDR3 in DNA: TGCGCCAGCAGCTCAGGCAGCCAAGAGACCCAGTACTTC.

The table lists this clonotype with many counts. V and J are TRBV7-3 and TRBJ2-7; D not certain. CDR1 and CDR2 (germline): SGHTA, FQGTGA. CDR3 length: 14 amino acids. The V end was cut by 3 bases, the J end by 3 bases, with 12 bases between. The CDR3 loop is CASSFVLLNYEQYF. In DNA form, the CDR3 reads TGTGCCAGCAGCTTTGTCCTCTTGAACTACGAGCAGTACTTC.

This clonotype was observed a few times. The chain couples TRBV27 to TRBJ2-7, with 9 nucleotides matching TRBD2. Germline V gene sequence: CDR1 MNHEY, CDR2 SMNVEV (reference sequence). J gave up 2 bases and V 5 bases, and 7 bases lay outside the gene matches. CDR3 length equals 15 residues. CDR3 protein: CASSLSGRGPYEQYF. The CDR3 DNA reads as TGTGCCAGCAGTCTTAGCGGGAGAGGGCCCTACGAGCAGTACTTC.

This clonotype was seen a few times. The chain combines TRBV25-1 with TRBJ2-4, with D tentatively TRBD1 or TRBD2 (5 bases each). The CDR3 runs 14 residues. V was trimmed by 6 bases and J by 8 bases, leaving 17 bases between them. Germline V gene data show CDR1 as MGHDK and CDR2 as SYGVNS. Here the CDR3 reads CASSEVGDWDIQYF. CDR3 DNA: TGTGCCAGCAGCGAGGTGGGGGATTGGGACATTCAGTACTTC.

This clonotype showed up just a few times. This chain links TRBV7-8 with TRBJ2-7; D may be TRBD2 (6 bases). V was cut by 4 bases and J by 3 bases, with 19 bases left in between. The CDR3 is 16 amino acids. CDR1 is SGHVS, CDR2 FQNEAQ, per germline. The CDR3 nucleotides are TGTGCCAGCAGCTCGTCAACTAGTAGCGGCCGCTACGAGCAGTACTTC. It encodes CASSSSTSSGRYEQYF.

The rearrangement uses TRBV7-2 and TRBJ2-1; 10 nucleotides line up with TRBD2. Germline trimming cut 2 bases from V and 5 bases from J; bases unmatched to any gene: 3. Germline values: CDR1 SGHTA, CDR2 FQGNSA. This CDR3 contains 15 residues. The CDR3 DNA follows: TGTGCCAGCAGCTTAAAACTAGCGGGGAACAATGAGCAGTTCTTC. This codes for CASSLKLAGNNEQFF.

The chain uses TRBV20-1 and TRBJ2-5; 10 nucleotides match TRBD2. This CDR3 is 15 amino acids long. The V and J ends lost 1 base and 4 bases, in that order; junction bases with no gene match: 6. Per germline, CDR1 DFQATT and CDR2 SNEGSKA (reference sequence). The CDR3 here is CSARGLAGVGETQYF. In DNA form, the CDR3 reads TGCAGTGCTAGAGGGCTAGCGGGAGTAGGAGAGACCCAGTACTTC.

This clonotype was seen at least ten times. The CDR3 DNA is TGTGCCAGCACCTTGCGAGGGACCTATGGCTACACCTTC. This translates into CASTLRGTYGYTF. The chain combines TRBV28 with TRBJ1-2; maybe TRBD1 (5 bases). Trimming removed 7 bases at V and 4 bases at J, with 13 bases between. Germline loops: CDR1 MDHEN, CDR2 SYDVKM. The CDR3 extends over 13 amino acids.

This clonotype was counted at least ten times. The chain recombines TRBV29-1 with TRBJ1-2, with D perhaps matching TRBD1 (6 bases). V was clipped by 5 bases and J by 2 bases, with 12 bases between them. The length of the CDR3 is 13 residues. Germline V gene sequence: CDR1 SQVTM, CDR2 ANQGSEA. CDR3: CSVRTDVNYGYTF. For the CDR3, the DNA is TGCAGCGTTCGGACAGACGTGAACTATGGCTACACCTTC.

This clonotype came up many times. V is TRBV6-1 and J is TRBJ1-2, with D maybe TRBD1 (6 bases). This CDR3 comprises 13 residues. The V end lost 5 bases, the J end lost 4 bases, and 11 bases lay between the germline ends. Germline assignment: CDR1 MNHNS and CDR2 SASEGT. This CDR3 reads CASSITGLYGYTF. CDR3 DNA sequence: TGTGCCAGCAGTATTACAGGGCTCTATGGCTACACCTTC.

As for this clonotype: One base away lies a much larger clone, so this may be a sequencing read error. V usage is TRBV9 and J usage is TRBJ2-4, with D perhaps TRBD1 or TRBD2 (5 bases each). This CDR3 spans 13 amino acids. Germline assignment: CDR1 SGDLS and CDR2 YYNGEE. The CDR3 DNA reads as TGTACCAGCAGCCCCCGAGGGGCGGAAAAAAAGTACTTC. Translation: CTSSPRGAEKKYF.

The chain has TRBV19 and TRBJ2-1; weak D call: TRBD2 (6 bases). The CDR3 length is 15 residues. The germline CDR1 and CDR2 sequences are LNHDA and SQIVND (reference sequence). Deletions cut 7 bases from V and 8 bases from J, with 21 bases between. Written as DNA, the CDR3 is TGTGCCAGTACCCCGAGCGGGCCTTACCCCCATGAGCAGTTCTTC. It is translated as CASTPSGPYPHEQFF.

This clonotype was counted many times. The chain combines TRBV29-1 with TRBJ1-5; D might be TRBD1 (6 bases). In germline, CDR1 is SQVTM, CDR2 ANQGSEA. The CDR3 spans 13 residues. Trimming removed 5 bases from V and 4 bases from J, with 12 bases in between. CDR3 region: CSVSGTQNQPQHF. CDR3 DNA sequence: TGCAGCGTTTCCGGGACACAGAATCAGCCCCAGCATTTT.

The CDR3 loop reads CASSSSAEGASYEQYF. For the CDR3, the DNA is TGTGCCAGCAGTTCTAGCGCCGAAGGGGCCTCCTACGAGCAGTACTTC. This chain connects TRBV28 to TRBJ2-7; D perhaps matches TRBD2 (6 bases). The CDR3 runs to 16 residues. Germline CDR1 and CDR2: MDHEN and SYDVKM. Trimming stripped 4 bases from V and 0 bases from J, with 16 bases between.

This chain connects TRBV4-3 to TRBJ2-1; D gene unclear. With 0 bases removed from V and 4 bases from J, the gap between germline ends came to 4 bases. Germline CDR1 and CDR2: LGHNA and YSLEER. The CDR3 runs to 13 residues. The CDR3 sequence is CASSQELYNEQFF. The CDR3 DNA reads TGCGCCAGCAGCCAAGAACTATACAATGAGCAGTTCTTC.

This clonotype occurred a few times. The V call is TRBV20-1, the J call TRBJ2-5; 9 nucleotides align to TRBD1. The J segment lost 6 bases and the V segment lost 0 bases, leaving 5 bases of the junction unmatched. This CDR3 region has 14 residues. Per the germline V gene, CDR1 is DFQATT and CDR2 is SNEGSKA (reference sequence). CDR3 nucleotides: TGCAGTGCTAGAGAACAGGGGGCGGTTAAGACCCAGTACTTC. This codes for CSAREQGAVKTQYF.

This chain joins TRBV20-1 and TRBJ2-3; D might be TRBD1 (5 bases). Germline V CDR1 and CDR2: DFQATT, SNEGSKA (reference sequence). Trimming took 2 bases from V and 6 from J, leaving 12 bases between them. The CDR3 runs to 13 residues. CDR3 sequence (DNA): TGCAGTGCTAGAAGTACAGGTCGGGATACGCAGTATTTT. Amino acids: CSARSTGRDTQYF.

This clonotype has ten or more counts. The V and J genes are TRBV5-1 and TRBJ2-3; D is tentatively TRBD1 or TRBD2 (5 bases each). The CDR3 length is 16 residues. V was cut by 2 bases and J by 0 bases, with 13 bases left in between. Germline CDR1 and CDR2: SGHRS and YFSETQ. The CDR3 region is CASSFLGTGSTDTQYF. The CDR3 DNA sequence: TGCGCCAGCAGCTTTCTAGGGACGGGCAGCACAGATACGCAGTATTTT.